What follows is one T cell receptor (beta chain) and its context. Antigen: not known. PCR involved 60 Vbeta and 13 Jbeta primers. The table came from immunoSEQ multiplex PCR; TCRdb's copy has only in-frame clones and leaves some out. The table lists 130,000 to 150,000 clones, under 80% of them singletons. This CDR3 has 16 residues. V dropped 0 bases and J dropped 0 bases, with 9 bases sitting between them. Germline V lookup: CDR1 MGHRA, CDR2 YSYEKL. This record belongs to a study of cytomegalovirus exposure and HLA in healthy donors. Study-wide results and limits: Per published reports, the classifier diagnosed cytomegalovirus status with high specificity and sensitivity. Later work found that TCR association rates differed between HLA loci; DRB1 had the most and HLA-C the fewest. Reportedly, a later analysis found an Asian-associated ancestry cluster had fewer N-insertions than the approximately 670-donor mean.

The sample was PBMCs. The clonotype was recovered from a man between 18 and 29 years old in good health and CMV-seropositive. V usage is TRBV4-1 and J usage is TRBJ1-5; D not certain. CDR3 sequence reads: CASSQDPGNSNQPQHF. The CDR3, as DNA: TGCGCCAGCAGCCAAGATCCGGGTAATAGCAATCAGCCCCAGCATTTT.